A selection of T cell receptor beta chains follows, all from one sample in a study of T cell responses to AZD1222 COVID-19 vaccine. This table comes from immunoSEQ multiplex PCR, and its TCRdb copy is limited to in-frame clones, with some not included. The profile covers 110,000 or so clones, with 90% to 95% appearing a single time and over 3.5% taken by the ten largest. The sequenced sample was peripheral blood, obtained on day 0 of AZD1222 vaccination. The source is an adult in good health. CDR3s include the opening cysteine and the closing phenylalanine or tryptophan. D genes are given only for firm matches. Clone size, where shown, is once, few, many, or a class for clones that have expanded.

>TRBJ1-5|.|.|TRBV18
TGTGCCAGCTCACCACTGTCAGTTAGCAATCAGCCCCAGCATTTT
CASSPLSVSNQPQHF
>TRBJ1-1|.|.|TRBV3-1/TRBV3-2
TGTGCCAGCAGCCAGGGACAGAACACTGAAGCTTTCTTT
CASSQGQNTEAFF
>TRBJ2-4|.|.|TRBV28
TGTGCCAGCAGTTTTGAGGGCGGCAGGGTAGCCAAAAACATTCAGTACTTC
CASSFEGGRVAKNIQYF
>TRBJ1-2|.|.|TRBV30
TGTGCCTGGAGATTGGGGCAGAGAGGTGGCTACACCTTC
CAWRLGQRGGYTF
>TRBJ2-5|.|TRBD2|TRBV7-2
TGTGCCAGCAGCTTAGGAAGGACTAGCCTCGAGACCCAGTACTTC
CASSLGRTSLETQYF
>TRBJ1-4|few|.|TRBV2
TGTGCCAGCAGGGACAATAGGGAAAAACTGTTTTTT
CASRDNREKLFF
>TRBJ1-5|.|.|TRBV6-1
TGTGCCAGCAGTGCCCAGACAGGACTAAGCAATCAGCCCCAGCATTTT
CASSAQTGLSNQPQHF
>TRBJ2-5|.|.|TRBV12-3/TRBV12-4
TGTGCCAGCAGTTCGAGGGGGGAGACCCAGTACTTC
CASSSRGETQYF
>TRBJ1-2|.|.|TRBV9
TGTGCCAGCAGCCCAGGTGGGGCTAACTATGGCTACACCTTC
CASSPGGANYGYTF
>TRBJ2-3|.|TRBD1|TRBV6-5
TGTGCCAGCGGGACAGGGTCCGCGGATACGCAGTATTTT
CASGTGSADTQYF
>TRBJ1-3|once|.|TRBV3-1/TRBV3-2
TGTGCCAACCCTCGGGCAGTCTCTGGAAACACCATATATTTT
CANPRAVSGNTIYF
>TRBJ1-1|.|.|TRBV6-5
TGTGCCAGCAGTTACGGATTTGAAGCTTTCTTT
CASSYGFEAFF
>TRBJ1-2|.|TRBD1|TRBV5-1
TGCGCCAGCAGCTTGGTCCCCGGGACAGGGGAGTATGGCTACACCTTC
CASSLVPGTGEYGYTF
>TRBJ2-2|.|TRBD1|TRBV7-6
TGTGCCAGCAGCCGGACAGGGGTCACCGGGGAGCTGTTTTTT
CASSRTGVTGELFF
>TRBJ1-1|.|TRBD1|TRBV5-1
TGCGCCAGCAGCTCGGGACAGGGGAGTACTGAAGCTTTCTTT
CASSSGQGSTEAFF
>TRBJ2-1|.|TRBD2|TRBV7-2
TGTGCCAGCAGCCGTAGCGGGGGGGACAATGAGCAGTTCTTC
CASSRSGGDNEQFF
>TRBJ1-1|once|TRBD1|TRBV28
TGTGCCAGCAGTTTGACAGGGCAATGGGGGACTGAAGCTTTCTTT
CASSLTGQWGTEAFF
>TRBJ2-7|.|TRBD2|TRBV7-9
TGTGCCAGCAGCTTAGTGCCTAGCGGGGGCTACGAGCAGTACTTC
CASSLVPSGGYEQYF
>TRBJ1-6|.|.|TRBV5-1
TGCGCCAGCAGCGCAAGACAGCTCAGTGCCCTCAGCTCCTATAATTCACCCCTCCACTTT
CASSARQLSALSSYNSPLHF
>TRBJ1-2|.|.|TRBV28
TGTGCCAGCAGTCCCCCGAGGGGAGGCTACACCTTC
CASSPPRGGYTF
>TRBJ2-6|.|.|TRBV6-4
TGTGCCAGCAGTGACTCGTGGGGGGCAGGGGCCAACGTCCTGACTTTC
CASSDSWGAGANVLTF
>TRBJ1-1|.|.|TRBV5-1
TGCGCCAGCAGCCAAACGACAGAGGTGGGCACTGAAGCTTTCTTT
CASSQTTEVGTEAFF
>TRBJ2-1|.|.|TRBV5-6
TGTGCCAGCAGCTCGGACATAGGAGGGAGTGAGCAGTTCTTC
CASSSDIGGSEQFF
>TRBJ1-1|.|TRBD1|TRBV11-1
TGTGCCAGCAGCCCTCCCACGGGGACAGTCACTGAAGCTTTCTTT
CASSPPTGTVTEAFF
>TRBJ1-2|.|.|TRBV4-1
TGCGCCAGCAGCCAAGATGGGGCCAGGGGAGGTTATGGCTACACCTTC
CASSQDGARGGYGYTF
>TRBJ2-2|.|.|TRBV5-1
TGCGCCAGCAGCCCAACAGGGTCCGGGGAGCTGTTTTTT
CASSPTGSGELFF
>TRBJ2-7|.|.|TRBV9
TGTGCCAGCAGCCAGACAGATTCCTACGAGCAGTACTTC
CASSQTDSYEQYF
>TRBJ2-2|once|.|TRBV5-1
TGCGCCAGCAAGGCGGAGGGCGCGAACACCGGGGAGCTGTTTTTT
CASKAEGANTGELFF
>TRBJ1-2|.|.|TRBV6-2/TRBV6-3
TGTGCCAGCAGTTCATCCGCCGGGACCTACTATGGCTACACCTTC
CASSSSAGTYYGYTF
>TRBJ2-1|.|.|TRBV15
TGTGCCACCAGCAGAGATCCGGGGGCTTATGAGCAGTTCTTC
CATSRDPGAYEQFF
>TRBJ1-4|.|.|TRBV7-2
TGTGCCAGCAGCCCCTACGGTCGGGGTGAAAAACTGTTTTTT
CASSPYGRGEKLFF
>TRBJ2-7|.|TRBD1|TRBV20-1
TGCAGTGCTAGTGGGGACAGGGGGTACGAGCAGTACTTC
CSASGDRGYEQYF
>TRBJ2-7|.|.|TRBV29-1
TGCAGCGTTGGGCCTTCCTACGAGCAGTACTTC
CSVGPSYEQYF
>TRBJ2-1|.|.|TRBV5-5
TGTGCCAGCAGCTTGGGGACAGCTTCGTACAATGAGCAGTTCTTC
CASSLGTASYNEQFF
>TRBJ2-1|.|.|TRBV7-2
TGTGCCAGCAGCTTAGCCGCTAGGGACGGTGAGCAGTTCTTC
CASSLAARDGEQFF
>TRBJ2-7|once|.|TRBV7-2
TGTGCCAGCAGCTTGGCGGGACGCTCCTACGAGCAGTACTTC
CASSLAGRSYEQYF
>TRBJ1-2|.|.|TRBV5-4
TGTGCCAGCAGCTTGGACAGGGCTAACTATGGCTACACCTTC
CASSLDRANYGYTF
>TRBJ2-5|.|TRBD2|TRBV7-2
TGTGCCAGCAGCTTACGCAGTGGCGGGGGAGGAGAGACCCAGTACTTC
CASSLRSGGGGETQYF
>TRBJ2-7|.|.|TRBV2
TGTGCCAGTACCATCTCCTACGAGCAGTACTTC
CASTISYEQYF
>TRBJ2-7|.|.|TRBV28
TGTGCCAGCAGTGGCCCCCGGGGCGCAAACTCCTACGAGCAGTACTTC
CASSGPRGANSYEQYF
>TRBJ2-7|once|.|TRBV12-3/TRBV12-4
TGTGCCAGCAGTCTTAAGATTCAATACGAGCAGTACTTC
CASSLKIQYEQYF
>TRBJ2-7|once|TRBD1|TRBV7-8
TGTGCCAGCAGCCCCAAGCGGACAGGGGATTACTACGAGCAGTACTTC
CASSPKRTGDYYEQYF
>TRBJ1-1|.|TRBD1|TRBV9
TGTGCCAGCAGCGCCCAGGACAGGGGGGCTTTCTTT
CASSAQDRGAFF
>TRBJ1-4|.|TRBD1|TRBV6-5
TGTGCCAGCAGTTACCTAAGGTTCCAGGGGGCCGAAAAACTGTTTTTT
CASSYLRFQGAEKLFF
>TRBJ1-4|.|.|TRBV5-1
TGCGCCAGCAGCTCTCAAGGCAGGGATGAAAAACTGTTTTTT
CASSSQGRDEKLFF
>TRBJ2-7|.|TRBD1|TRBV7-6
TGTGCCAGCAGCTTAGCCCGGGACAGCTCCTACGAGCAGTACTTC
CASSLARDSSYEQYF
>TRBJ2-2|once|TRBD2|TRBV4-3
TGCGCCAGCAGCCAAGAATTCGCCGGGGGGGCTTCTTCCGGGGAGCTGTTTTTT
CASSQEFAGGASSGELFF
>TRBJ2-7|.|.|TRBV6-1
TGTGCCAGCAGTGAAGCCGCGACAGCTTACTCCTACGAGCAGTACTTC
CASSEAATAYSYEQYF
>TRBJ1-6|.|TRBD1|TRBV7-8
TGTGCCAGCAGCTTACCCCCGGGACAGTCGAATAATTCACCCCTCCACTTT
CASSLPPGQSNNSPLHF